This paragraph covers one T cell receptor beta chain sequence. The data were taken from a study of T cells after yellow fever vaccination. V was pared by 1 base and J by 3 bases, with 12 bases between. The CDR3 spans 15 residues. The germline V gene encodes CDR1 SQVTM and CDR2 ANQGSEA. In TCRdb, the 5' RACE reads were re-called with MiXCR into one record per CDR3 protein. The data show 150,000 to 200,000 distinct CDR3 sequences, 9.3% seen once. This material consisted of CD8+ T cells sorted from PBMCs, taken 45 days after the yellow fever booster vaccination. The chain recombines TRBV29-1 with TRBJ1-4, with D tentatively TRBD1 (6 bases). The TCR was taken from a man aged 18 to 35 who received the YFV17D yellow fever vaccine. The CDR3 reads CSVEVQGGSNEKLFF. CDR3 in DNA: TGCAGCGTTGAAGTACAGGGAGGGTCTAATGAAAAACTGTTTTTT.